These T cell receptor beta chains were read from a single sample in a study of blood T cell repertoires in COVID-19. Generated by immunoSEQ multiplex PCR, the TCRdb table keeps only in-frame clones and is missing some. This sample has about 190,000 clones; around 85% occur once, and the top ten carry under 2.5%. Sequenced: peripheral blood. These receptor sequences come from a man in his sixties or seventies with active or convalescent COVID-19. The CDR3 runs from the conserved cysteine through the conserved F or W. Fields, in order: D gene, V gene, J gene, clone size, CDR3 DNA, CDR3 protein. D genes are given only for firm matches. A clone size is listed for some rows: how often the clone was seen (once, few, many), or a class if it is expanded.

NA	TRBV12-3/TRBV12-4	TRBJ1-5	NA	TGTGCCAGCAGTACAGGGCTTAATCAGCCCCAGCATTTT	CASSTGLNQPQHF
TRBD2	TRBV5-1	TRBJ2-1	NA	TGCGCCAGCAGCGCTAGCGGAAGCTCCTACAATGAGCAGTTCTTC	CASSASGSSYNEQFF
NA	TRBV28	TRBJ2-2	NA	TGTGCCAGCAAGAACCTATTGGACACCGGGGAGCTGTTTTTT	CASKNLLDTGELFF
NA	TRBV28	TRBJ1-3	NA	TGTGCCAGCAGTGCAACTGACAGGTCTGCAGACACCATATATTTT	CASSATDRSADTIYF
TRBD2	TRBV28	TRBJ2-2	NA	TGTGCCACCGACGGGGGGACGAACACCGGGGAGCTGTTTTTT	CATDGGTNTGELFF
NA	TRBV6-5	TRBJ2-1	NA	TGTGCCAGCAGTTCTCTAACAGGTTCAGGGTACAATGAGCAGTTCTTC	CASSSLTGSGYNEQFF
TRBD2	TRBV5-1	TRBJ2-5	NA	TGCGCCAGCAGCTTGGGTAGCGGGGGTCGGGAGACCCAGTACTTC	CASSLGSGGRETQYF
NA	TRBV29-1	TRBJ1-1	few	TGCAGCGTTGAAGAACAGATGAACACTGAAGCTTTCTTT	CSVEEQMNTEAFF
NA	TRBV7-2	TRBJ1-5	NA	TGTGCCAGCAGCTTACTCCCTCAGAGCAATCAGCCCCAGCATTTT	CASSLLPQSNQPQHF
TRBD2	TRBV28	TRBJ2-3	NA	TGTGCCAGCACCCTGGCGGGAGGGAGCTCAGATACGCAGTATTTT	CASTLAGGSSDTQYF
NA	TRBV28	TRBJ2-5	NA	TGTGCCAGCAGGCCCATCTCAGGGGGAGGAGAGACCCAGTACTTC	CASRPISGGGETQYF
TRBD2	TRBV15	TRBJ2-3	NA	TGTGCCACCAGCAGAGATGGGACTAGCAGTGATACGCAGTATTTT	CATSRDGTSSDTQYF
NA	TRBV29-1	TRBJ2-7	NA	TGCAGCGTTGATGTGGGCCACGAGCAGTACTTC	CSVDVGHEQYF
TRBD1	TRBV5-1	TRBJ2-2	NA	TGCGCCAGCAGCCACTTACAGGGGTTGGACACCGGGGAGCTGTTTTTT	CASSHLQGLDTGELFF
TRBD1	TRBV19	TRBJ1-6	NA	TGTGCCAGTAGTATCCTGAAGACAGGCTCAGCAGGGGGTTCACCCCTCCACTTT	CASSILKTGSAGGSPLHF
NA	TRBV23-1	TRBJ2-7	NA	TGCGCCAGCAGAACAAGAGGAGTGTACGAGCAGTACTTC	CASRTRGVYEQYF
NA	TRBV12-5	TRBJ1-2	few	TGTGCTAGTGGTCTCCCTCGGGCTAACTATGGCTACACCTTC	CASGLPRANYGYTF
TRBD1	TRBV5-1	TRBJ1-2	NA	TGCGCCAGCAGCTTGGCCGGACAGGGGACTGGTTATGGCTACACCTTC	CASSLAGQGTGYGYTF
NA	TRBV6-5	TRBJ1-2	once	TGTGCCAGCAGTACCACAGGGATTGGCTACACCTTC	CASSTTGIGYTF
NA	TRBV20-1	TRBJ1-1	NA	TGCAGTGCTAGTAGCCGGGGGGCGAGGGCTGAAGCTTTCTTT	CSASSRGARAEAFF
TRBD2	TRBV27	TRBJ2-7	NA	TGTGCCAGCAGTTACAGACTAGCGTTTCCCTACGAGCAGTACTTC	CASSYRLAFPYEQYF
TRBD1	TRBV20-1	TRBJ2-5	NA	TGCAGTGCTAGTAATGCAGGGGGAGAAGAGACCCAGTACTTC	CSASNAGGEETQYF
NA	TRBV2	TRBJ1-3	NA	TGTGCCAGCACCGAACGGGGAAAAATCTCTGGAAACACCATATATTTT	CASTERGKISGNTIYF
NA	TRBV28	TRBJ1-4	NA	TGTGCCAGCGTCAGAACAACTAATGAAAAACTGTTTTTT	CASVRTTNEKLFF
NA	TRBV7-9	TRBJ1-2	NA	TGTGCCAGCAGCGTAGCCGGGAGGGAAATAGGCTACACCTTC	CASSVAGREIGYTF
NA	TRBV6-2/TRBV6-3	TRBJ2-7	NA	TGTGCCAGCAGTTACTCCCCCACAAAGTTGACAGTGCCCTACGAGCAGTACTTC	CASSYSPTKLTVPYEQYF
TRBD1	TRBV28	TRBJ2-5	NA	TGTGCCAGCAGTTCCCCCGGACAGGGCTTTGACTTGTACCAAGAGACCCAGTACTTC	CASSSPGQGFDLYQETQYF
NA	TRBV5-1	TRBJ2-3	NA	TGCGCCAGCAGCTTGGGGACTGCCGATACGCAGTATTTT	CASSLGTADTQYF
TRBD1	TRBV7-8	TRBJ2-7	NA	TGTGCCAGCAGCCCAGGACAGGGTTCCTACTTC	CASSPGQGSYF
TRBD2	TRBV3-1/TRBV3-2	TRBJ2-2	NA	TGTGCCAGCAGCAAAGGACTAGCCGCCGGGGAGCTGTTTTTT	CASSKGLAAGELFF
NA	TRBV2	TRBJ2-7	NA	TGTGCCAGCAGTGAAATGTCGGGCTACGAGCAGTACTTC	CASSEMSGYEQYF
NA	TRBV5-1	TRBJ2-3	once	TGCGCCAGCAGCTTGGCCCCGACTAGCACAGATACGCAGTATTTT	CASSLAPTSTDTQYF
NA	TRBV30	TRBJ2-7	NA	TGTGCCTGGAGTACCGGCTACGAGCAGTACTTC	CAWSTGYEQYF
NA	TRBV12-5	TRBJ1-1	NA	TGTGCTAGTGGTTTGGGGCAGGGAGGCGTGGTCACTGAAGCTTTCTTT	CASGLGQGGVVTEAFF
NA	TRBV9	TRBJ2-1	once	TGTGCCAGCAGCCGCAGCGGAGTGTCCTACAATGAGCAGTTCTTC	CASSRSGVSYNEQFF
TRBD1	TRBV9	TRBJ1-3	few	TGTGCCAGCAGGGGACAGGACAGCTCTGGAAACACCATATATTTT	CASRGQDSSGNTIYF
TRBD2	TRBV30	TRBJ2-7	once	TGTGCCTGGAGTGTAGGCGGGAGGGCTACCTACGAGCAGTACTTC	CAWSVGGRATYEQYF
TRBD1	TRBV5-6	TRBJ1-4	NA	TGTGCCAGCAGCACCCCGGGACAGGGCCGGGAGGAAAAACTGTTTTTT	CASSTPGQGREEKLFF
NA	TRBV7-8	TRBJ2-7	NA	TGTGCCAGCAGCTTGGGGGCCCGGGGACACTACGAGCAGTACTTC	CASSLGARGHYEQYF
NA	TRBV6-5	TRBJ1-2	NA	TGTGCCAGCATGAGGCAGCGGGCCGGCTACACCTTC	CASMRQRAGYTF